This T cell receptor (beta chain) was captured by sequencing in a study of T cell repertoires in cytomegalovirus infection. The study, taken as a whole, reports: Totalled public TCR beta family frequency picked out people who carried CMV plus the relevant HLA. The ex vivo response showed dominance by HLA-C-restricted CMV-specific TCR beta clonotypes.

MiXCR, applied by TCRdb to the reads, yields one record per CDR3 protein. This sample yields around 440,000 distinct CDR3 sequences, of which about 11% are seen a single time; roughly 10% belongs to the top ten. This clonotype was picked up many times. Its specificity is not known. CDR3 length: 13 residues. Germline V gene lookup returns CDR1 SGHTA and CDR2 FQGNSA. Trimming took off 3 bases at V and 4 bases at J, with 10 bases between the two ends. The V call is TRBV7-2, the J call TRBJ2-7; D gene unclear. The sample taken for sequencing was PBMCs. This TCR came from a human donor in good health (CMV status not recorded). Some clones in this sample may be carry-over from other donors' samples. This chain's CDR3 is CASSFSSQYEQYF. The DNA of the CDR3 is TGTGCCAGCAGCTTTTCCAGTCAGTACGAGCAGTACTTC.